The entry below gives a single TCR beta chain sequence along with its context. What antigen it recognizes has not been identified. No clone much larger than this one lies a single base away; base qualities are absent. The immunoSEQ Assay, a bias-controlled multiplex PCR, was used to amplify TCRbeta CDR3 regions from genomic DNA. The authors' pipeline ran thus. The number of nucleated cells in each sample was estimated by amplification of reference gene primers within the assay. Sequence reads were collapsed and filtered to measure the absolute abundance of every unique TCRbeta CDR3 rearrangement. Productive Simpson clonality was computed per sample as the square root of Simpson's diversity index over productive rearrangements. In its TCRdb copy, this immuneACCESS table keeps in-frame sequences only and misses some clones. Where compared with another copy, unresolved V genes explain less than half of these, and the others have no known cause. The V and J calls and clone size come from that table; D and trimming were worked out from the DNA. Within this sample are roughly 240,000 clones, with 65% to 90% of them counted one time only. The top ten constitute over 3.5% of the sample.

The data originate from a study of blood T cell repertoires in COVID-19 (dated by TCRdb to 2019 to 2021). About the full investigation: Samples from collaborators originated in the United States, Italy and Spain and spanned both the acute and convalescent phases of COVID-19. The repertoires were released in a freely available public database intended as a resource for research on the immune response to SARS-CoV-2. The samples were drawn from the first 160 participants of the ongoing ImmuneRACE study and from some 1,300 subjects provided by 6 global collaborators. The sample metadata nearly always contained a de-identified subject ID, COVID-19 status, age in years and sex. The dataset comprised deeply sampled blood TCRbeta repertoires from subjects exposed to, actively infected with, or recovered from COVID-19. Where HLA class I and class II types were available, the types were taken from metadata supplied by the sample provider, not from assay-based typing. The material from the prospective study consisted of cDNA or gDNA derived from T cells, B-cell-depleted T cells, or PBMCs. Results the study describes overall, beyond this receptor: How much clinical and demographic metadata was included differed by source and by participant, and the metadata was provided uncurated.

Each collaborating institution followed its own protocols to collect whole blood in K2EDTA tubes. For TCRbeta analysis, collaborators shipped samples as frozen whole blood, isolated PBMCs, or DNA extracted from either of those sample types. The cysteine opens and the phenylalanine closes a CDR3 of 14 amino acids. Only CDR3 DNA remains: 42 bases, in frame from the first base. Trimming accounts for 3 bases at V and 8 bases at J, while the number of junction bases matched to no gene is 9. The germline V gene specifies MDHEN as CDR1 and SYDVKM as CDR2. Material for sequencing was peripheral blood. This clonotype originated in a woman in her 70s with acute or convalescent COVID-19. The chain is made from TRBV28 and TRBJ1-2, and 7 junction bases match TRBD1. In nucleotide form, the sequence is TGTGCCAGCAGTTTTATCAAACAGGGGAGCGGCTACACCTTC. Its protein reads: CASSFIKQGSGYTF.